The TCR beta chain under discussion was sequenced for a study of neurological immune-mediated disorders. The unsorted libraries originated from 2 million PBMCs kept at -80 C. Study-level findings and limits: Repertoires from 18 of 34 multiple sclerosis patients grouped phylogenetically into a related-CDR3 cluster, suggesting a possible signature.

This CDR3 spans 13 amino acids. The germline CDR1 and CDR2 sequences are SGHAT and FQNNGV. V was cut by 5 bases and J by 7 bases, with 12 bases left in between. The method for making cDNA was 5'RACE, and it used 10-nucleotide random UMIs. TCRdb processed the 5' RACE reads anew with MiXCR; each CDR3 protein has one entry. The sample records about 66,000 distinct CDR3 sequences, less than 5.5% being singletons. This clonotype appeared many times. The antigen remains undetermined. V and J are TRBV11-2 and TRBJ1-5, with TRBD1 as a possible D gene (5 bases). The sequencing sample was made of PBMCs. This receptor was identified in a man younger than 40 with multiple sclerosis. CDR3 bases: TGTGCCAGCAGCGCCGAGGCAGGGCAGCCCCAGCATTTT. It translates to CASSAEAGQPQHF. Based on the CDR3 plus reference TRBV11-2 and TRBJ1-5, the full variable domain is EAGVAQSPRYKIIEKRQSVAFWCNPISGHATLYWYQQILGQGPKLLIQFQNNGVVDDSQLPKDRFSAERLKGVDSTLKIQPAKLEDSAVYLCASSAEAGQPQHFGDGTRLSIL.